This T cell receptor beta chain was captured in a study of T cell repertoires in cytomegalovirus infection. On the study more broadly: The public TCR beta signatures pointed to both CMV infection and matching HLA type.

TCRdb passed the reads through MiXCR, listing each CDR3 protein once. The sample shows about 530,000 distinct CDR3 sequences, more than 25% of them seen only once. Note on this clonotype: No antigen is known for it.

The CDR3 runs 14 residues. V dropped 3 bases and J dropped 3 bases, with 11 bases sitting between them. Germline CDR1 SGHRS, CDR2 YFSETQ. Broader study findings: HLA-C-restricted CMV-specific TCR beta clonotypes were dominant in the ex vivo response.

The chain joins TRBV5-1 to TRBJ2-3; D not resolved. The TCR comes from a human donor in good health (CMV status not recorded). Some clones in this sample may be carry-over from other donors' samples. The sample consisted of PBMCs. Here the CDR3 DNA reads TGCGCCAGCAGCTCCCAGGCTCTTACAGATACGCAGTATTTT. This sequence encodes CASSSQALTDTQYF. Looking up the rest from reference TRBV5-1 and TRBJ2-3 gives the full variable domain: KAGVTQTPRYLIKTRGQQVTLSCSPISGHRSVSWYQQTPGQGLQFLFEYFSETQRNKGNFPGRFSGRQFSNSRSEMNVSTLELGDSALYLCASSSQALTDTQYFGPGTRLTVL.